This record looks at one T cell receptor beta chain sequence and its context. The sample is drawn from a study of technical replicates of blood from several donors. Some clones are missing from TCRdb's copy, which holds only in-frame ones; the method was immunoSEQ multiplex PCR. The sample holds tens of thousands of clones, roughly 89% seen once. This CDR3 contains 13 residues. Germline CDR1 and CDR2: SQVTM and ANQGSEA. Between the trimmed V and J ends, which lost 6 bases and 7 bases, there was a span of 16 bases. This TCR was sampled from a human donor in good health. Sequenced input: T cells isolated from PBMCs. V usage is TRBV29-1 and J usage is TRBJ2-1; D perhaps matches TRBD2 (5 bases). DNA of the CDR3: TGCAGCGTCACTGGAGGAGAGAAAAATGAGCAGTTCTTC. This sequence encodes CSVTGGEKNEQFF.